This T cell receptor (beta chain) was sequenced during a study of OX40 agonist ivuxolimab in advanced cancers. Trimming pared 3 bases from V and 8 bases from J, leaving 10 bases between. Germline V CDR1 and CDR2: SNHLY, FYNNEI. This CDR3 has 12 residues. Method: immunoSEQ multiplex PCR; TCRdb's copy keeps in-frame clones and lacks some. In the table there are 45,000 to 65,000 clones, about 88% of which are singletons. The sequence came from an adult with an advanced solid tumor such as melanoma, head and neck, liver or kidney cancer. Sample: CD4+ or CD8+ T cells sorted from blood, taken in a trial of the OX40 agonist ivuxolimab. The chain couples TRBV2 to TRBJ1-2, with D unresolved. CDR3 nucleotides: TGTGCCAGCAGTGAGTTTCGTGGAGGCTACACCTTC. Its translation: CASSEFRGGYTF.